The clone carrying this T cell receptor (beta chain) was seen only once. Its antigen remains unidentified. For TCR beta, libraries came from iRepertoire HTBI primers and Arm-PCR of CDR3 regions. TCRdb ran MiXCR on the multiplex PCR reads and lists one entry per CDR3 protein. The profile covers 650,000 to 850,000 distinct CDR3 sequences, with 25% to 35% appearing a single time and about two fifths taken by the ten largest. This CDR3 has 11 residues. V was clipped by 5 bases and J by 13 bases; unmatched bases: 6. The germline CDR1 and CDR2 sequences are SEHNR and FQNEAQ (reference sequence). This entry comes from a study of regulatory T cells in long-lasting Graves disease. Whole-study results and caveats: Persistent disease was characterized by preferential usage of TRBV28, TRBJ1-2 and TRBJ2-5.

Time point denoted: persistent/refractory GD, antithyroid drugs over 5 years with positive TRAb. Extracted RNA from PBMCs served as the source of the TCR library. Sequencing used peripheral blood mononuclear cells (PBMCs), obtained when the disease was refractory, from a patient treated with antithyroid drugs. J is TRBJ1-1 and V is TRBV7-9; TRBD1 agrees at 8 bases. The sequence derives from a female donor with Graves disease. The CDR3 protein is CASSLDRDSFF. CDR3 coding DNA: TGTGCCAGCAGCCTGGACAGGGATAGTTTCTTT.